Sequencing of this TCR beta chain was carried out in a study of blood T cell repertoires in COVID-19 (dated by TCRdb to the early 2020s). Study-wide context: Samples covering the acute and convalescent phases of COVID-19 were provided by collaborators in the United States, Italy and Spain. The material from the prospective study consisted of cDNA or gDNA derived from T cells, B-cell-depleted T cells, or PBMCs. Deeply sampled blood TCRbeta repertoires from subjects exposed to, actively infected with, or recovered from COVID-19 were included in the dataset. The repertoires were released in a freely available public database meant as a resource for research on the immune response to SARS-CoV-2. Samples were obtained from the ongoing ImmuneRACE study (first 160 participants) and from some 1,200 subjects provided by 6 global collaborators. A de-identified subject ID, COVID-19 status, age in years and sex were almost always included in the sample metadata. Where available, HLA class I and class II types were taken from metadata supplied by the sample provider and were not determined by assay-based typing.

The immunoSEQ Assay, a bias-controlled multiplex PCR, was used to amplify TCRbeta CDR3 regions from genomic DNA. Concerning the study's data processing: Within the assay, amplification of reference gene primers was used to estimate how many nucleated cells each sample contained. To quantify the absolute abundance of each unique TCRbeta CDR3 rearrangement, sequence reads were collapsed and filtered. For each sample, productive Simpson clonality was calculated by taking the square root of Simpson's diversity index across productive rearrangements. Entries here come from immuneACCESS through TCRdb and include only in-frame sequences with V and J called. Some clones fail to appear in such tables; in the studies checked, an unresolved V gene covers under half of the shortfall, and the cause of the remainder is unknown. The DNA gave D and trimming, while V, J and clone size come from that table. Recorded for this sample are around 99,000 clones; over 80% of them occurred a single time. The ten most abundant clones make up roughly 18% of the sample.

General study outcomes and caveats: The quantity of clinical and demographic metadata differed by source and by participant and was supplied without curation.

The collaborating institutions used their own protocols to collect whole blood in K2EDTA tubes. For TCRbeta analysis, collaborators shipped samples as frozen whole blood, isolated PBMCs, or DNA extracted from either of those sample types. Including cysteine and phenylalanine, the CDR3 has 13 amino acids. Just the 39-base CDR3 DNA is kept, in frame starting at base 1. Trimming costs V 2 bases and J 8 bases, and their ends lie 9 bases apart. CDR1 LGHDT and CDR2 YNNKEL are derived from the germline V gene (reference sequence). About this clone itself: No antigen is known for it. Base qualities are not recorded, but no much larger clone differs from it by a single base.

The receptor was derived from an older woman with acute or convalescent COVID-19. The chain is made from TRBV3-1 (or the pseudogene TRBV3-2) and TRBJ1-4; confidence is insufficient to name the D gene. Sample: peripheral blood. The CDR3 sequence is CASSQLGREKLFF. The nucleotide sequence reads TGTGCCAGCAGCCAATTAGGGAGAGAAAAACTGTTTTTT.